What follows is one T cell receptor (beta chain) and its context. What it recognizes is unknown. The record originates from a study of blood T cells in healthy people across ages. Combining a sample-barcoded 5' primer with a J-beta primer mix, a second PCR ran for about 7 to 11 cycles. Each single sample gave us at least 2.5 million CDR3-containing paired-end reads. TCRdb re-called the 5' RACE reads through MiXCR, storing one row per CDR3 protein. This table has around 750,000 distinct CDR3 sequences, roughly 50% appearing once. Whole-study findings and limits: No one knew whether donors had CMV, which possibly confounded expanded clonotype changes.

The CDR3 is made up of 15 amino acids. The germline CDR1 and CDR2 sequences are MNHEY and SMNVEV (reference sequence). V gave up 0 bases and J gave up 1 base, with 7 bases separating them. Material for sequencing was blood. This rearrangement joins TRBV27 to TRBJ2-1; D is undetermined. This clonotype was sampled from a man at least 80 years old in good health. The CDR3 nucleotides read TGTGCCAGCAGTTTATCTCCCGTATCCTACAATGAGCAGTTCTTC. Its protein product is CASSLSPVSYNEQFF.